What follows are 8 T cell receptor beta chains derived from one specimen sequenced in a study of blood T cell repertoires in COVID-19. Clones were read by immunoSEQ multiplex PCR, and TCRdb kept only the in-frame ones, dropping some. The data show some 170,000 clones, 80% to 90% seen once. Source material: peripheral blood. The origin of the receptors is a woman aged 70 to 79 with COVID-19, enrolled during active disease.

V is TRBV6-5 and J is TRBJ1-3; D ambiguous. Germline values: CDR1 MNHEY, CDR2 SVGAGI. Trimming took off 8 bases at V and 8 bases at J, with 16 bases between the two ends. This CDR3 spans 13 amino acids. CDR3 loop: CASGGRLRDTIYF. The DNA for the CDR3 is TGTGCCAGCGGAGGGCGCTTACGGGACACCATATATTTT.

V usage is TRBV5-3 and J usage is TRBJ2-5; a weak D match, TRBD1 (5 bases). TRBV5-3 has ORF status, its function being uncertain. The V gene lost 4 bases and the J gene lost 2 bases, with 15 bases spanning the gap. CDR3 length: 15 amino acids. Here the CDR3 DNA reads TGTGCCAGAAGCCCGCCGTTTCAGGGTCAAGAGACCCAGTACTTC. Amino acids: CARSPPFQGQETQYF.

The CDR3 region is CAWKQGRSYEQYF. The CDR3 DNA reads as TGTGCCTGGAAGCAGGGGAGATCCTACGAGCAGTACTTC. The chain recombines TRBV30 with TRBJ2-7; tentative D call: TRBD1 (6 bases). The ends were cut back, 4 bases at V and 1 base at J, with 11 bases in the middle. The CDR3 consists of 13 residues. Looked up from germline, CDR1 is GTSNPN and CDR2 is SVGIG (reference sequence).

The chain has TRBV28 and TRBJ2-7, with 11 bases fitting TRBD2. Trimming removed 5 bases from V and 4 bases from J; junction bases left unmatched: 10. CDR1 and CDR2 (germline): MDHEN, SYDVKM. This CDR3 spans 16 amino acids. The CDR3 nucleotides read TGTGCCAGCAGTATAGGGACGGGACTAGCGGTATACGAGCAGTACTTC. As protein: CASSIGTGLAVYEQYF.

This CDR3 is CASSLSSGQAVYEQYF. CDR3 coding DNA: TGTGCCAGCAGCTTGTCTAGCGGGCAAGCCGTCTACGAGCAGTACTTC. V gene TRBV7-8 combines with J gene TRBJ2-7; TRBD2 matches at 8 bases. V lost 3 bases and J lost 3; bases outside the gene matches: 10. Germline CDR1 and CDR2: SGHVS and FQNEAQ. The CDR3 runs to 16 residues. The variable domain in full, with the rest retrieved from reference TRBV7-8 and TRBJ2-7, is GAGVSQSPRYKVAKRGQDVALRCDPISGHVSLFWYQQALGQGPEFLTYFQNEAQLDKSGLPSDRFFAERPEGSVSTLKIQRTQQEDSAVYLCASSLSSGQAVYEQYFGPGTRLTVT.

This clone was observed a handful of times. This chain joins TRBV5-5 and TRBJ2-7; 9 nucleotides line up with TRBD1. V shed 4 bases and J 2 bases; nucleotides not matched to a gene: 10. CDR1 and CDR2 (germline): SGHKS, YYEKEE (reference sequence). The CDR3 totals 16 residues. In DNA form, the CDR3 reads TGTGCCAGCAGCCTACTACCGGGACAGGGCGCCTACGAGCAGTACTTC. Its translation is CASSLLPGQGAYEQYF.

This chain connects TRBV4-3 to TRBJ2-7, with D perhaps TRBD2 (5 bases). The germline V gene encodes CDR1 LGHNA and CDR2 YSLEER. The CDR3 runs 17 residues. V shed 0 bases and J shed 4 bases, with 19 bases lying between them. DNA for the CDR3: TGCGCCAGCAGCCAAGATCGGAAGGGTGCCCCGGGGTACGAGCAGTACTTC. The encoded protein is CASSQDRKGAPGYEQYF.

The V and J genes are TRBV11-2 and TRBJ1-1; D is possibly TRBD1 (6 bases). The CDR3 covers 15 residues. CDR1 and CDR2 (germline): SGHAT, FQNNGV. V was cut by 0 bases and J by 1 base, with 9 bases left in between. In nucleotides, the CDR3 is TGTGCCAGCAGCTTAGATCAGGGGCCGAACACTGAAGCTTTCTTT. Amino acids: CASSLDQGPNTEAFF.